The rows below give T cell receptor beta chains drawn from one sample of a study of T-cell memory formation after mild COVID-19. TCRdb called the 5' RACE reads again in MiXCR, with one record for every CDR3 protein. The top ten clones hold approximately 23% of a sample with around 250,000 distinct CDR3 sequences, 15% to 20% of them seen once. Specimen: PBMCs or a T cell subset sorted from them (not recorded which). The origin of the receptors is a man aged 18 to 29 who had mild COVID-19 (a few samples of this study predate the infection). Cell type and time point are not known. CDR3s include the opening cysteine and the closing phenylalanine or tryptophan. The order of the fields is J gene, D gene, V gene, clone size, CDR3 protein, CDR3 DNA. A D gene is named only where the DNA matches it firmly. Clone sizes are given selectively: once, few, many, or a class where the clone is expanded.

j_gene: TRBJ2-1
d_gene: -
v_gene: TRBV12-3/TRBV12-4
abundance: few
CDR3aa: CASSLSYGTSFVNEQFF
CDR3nt: TGTGCCAGCAGTTTATCATACGGGACCTCCTTCGTCAATGAGCAGTTCTTC

j_gene: TRBJ1-6
d_gene: -
v_gene: TRBV2
abundance: -
CDR3aa: CASSEPPQYSPLHF
CDR3nt: TGTGCCAGCAGTGAACCCCCTCAATATTCACCCCTCCACTTT

j_gene: TRBJ1-2
d_gene: -
v_gene: TRBV5-1
abundance: many
CDR3aa: CASSLATNYGYTF
CDR3nt: TGCGCCAGCAGCCTGGCTACGAACTATGGCTACACCTTC

j_gene: TRBJ1-2
d_gene: -
v_gene: TRBV7-2
abundance: few
CDR3aa: CASSLESGQNYGYTF
CDR3nt: TGTGCCAGCAGCTTAGAAAGCGGACAGAACTATGGCTACACCTTC

j_gene: TRBJ2-3
d_gene: TRBD2
v_gene: TRBV10-1
abundance: once
CDR3aa: CASSALRLAGDTQYF
CDR3nt: TGCGCCAGCAGTGCACTAAGGCTAGCGGGAGATACGCAGTATTTT

j_gene: TRBJ2-7
d_gene: TRBD2
v_gene: TRBV15
abundance: few
CDR3aa: CATSRDWPSGSSYEQYF
CDR3nt: TGTGCCACCAGCAGAGATTGGCCTAGCGGAAGCTCCTACGAGCAGTACTTC

j_gene: TRBJ1-6
d_gene: -
v_gene: TRBV6-6
abundance: -
CDR3aa: CASSRRPSGQSNHF
CDR3nt: TGTGCCAGCAGCAGAAGGCCCAGTGGACAGTCCAACCACTTT

j_gene: TRBJ2-1
d_gene: TRBD1
v_gene: TRBV5-1
abundance: -
CDR3aa: CASSLTISGTGNNEQFF
CDR3nt: TGCGCCAGCAGCCTTACCATCTCCGGGACAGGAAACAATGAGCAGTTCTTC

j_gene: TRBJ2-3
d_gene: -
v_gene: TRBV9
abundance: few
CDR3aa: CASSVAASTDTQYF
CDR3nt: TGTGCCAGCAGCGTAGCTGCTAGCACAGATACGCAGTATTTT

j_gene: TRBJ1-6
d_gene: -
v_gene: TRBV7-3
abundance: few
CDR3aa: CASSLGGSGHSPLHF
CDR3nt: TGTGCCAGCAGCTTAGGGGGGAGTGGTCACTCACCCCTCCACTTT

j_gene: TRBJ1-5
d_gene: -
v_gene: TRBV7-2
abundance: few
CDR3aa: CASSFQNQPQHF
CDR3nt: TGTGCCAGCAGCTTCCAGAATCAGCCCCAGCATTTT

j_gene: TRBJ2-1
d_gene: TRBD1
v_gene: TRBV4-1
abundance: many
CDR3aa: CASSQVWGQGAVNEQFF
CDR3nt: TGCGCCAGCAGCCAAGTTTGGGGACAGGGGGCCGTCAATGAGCAGTTCTTC

j_gene: TRBJ1-5
d_gene: TRBD1
v_gene: TRBV2
abundance: -
CDR3aa: CASSRGQGKFQPQHF
CDR3nt: TGTGCCAGCAGCCGAGGACAGGGAAAATTTCAGCCCCAGCATTTT

j_gene: TRBJ1-3
d_gene: TRBD1
v_gene: TRBV6-2/TRBV6-3
abundance: -
CDR3aa: CASSYIAGQGTYLSGNTIYF
CDR3nt: TGTGCCAGCAGTTACATCGCCGGACAGGGGACCTACCTCTCTGGAAACACCATATATTTT

j_gene: TRBJ1-1
d_gene: -
v_gene: TRBV11-2
abundance: many
CDR3aa: CASSLDRATEAFF
CDR3nt: TGTGCCAGCAGCTTAGATAGGGCCACTGAAGCTTTCTTT

j_gene: TRBJ2-1
d_gene: -
v_gene: TRBV6-5
abundance: -
CDR3aa: CASSYEGGRNEQFF
CDR3nt: TGTGCCAGCAGTTATGAGGGGGGCCGCAATGAGCAGTTCTTC

j_gene: TRBJ2-3
d_gene: TRBD2
v_gene: TRBV7-9
abundance: few
CDR3aa: CASSFSSGGADTQYF
CDR3nt: TGTGCCAGCAGCTTTTCTAGCGGGGGGGCAGATACGCAGTATTTT

j_gene: TRBJ2-7
d_gene: TRBD1
v_gene: TRBV7-2
abundance: few
CDR3aa: CASSLGQGQPYEQYF
CDR3nt: TGTGCCAGCAGCTTAGGACAGGGCCAACCCTACGAGCAGTACTTC

j_gene: TRBJ2-7
d_gene: TRBD1
v_gene: TRBV6-5
abundance: many
CDR3aa: CASSQGDRRGEQYF
CDR3nt: TGTGCCAGCAGTCAAGGGGACAGGAGGGGCGAGCAGTACTTC

j_gene: TRBJ2-3
d_gene: TRBD2
v_gene: TRBV29-1
abundance: -
CDR3aa: CSVHGTSGGEVTDTQYF
CDR3nt: TGCAGCGTCCACGGGACTAGCGGGGGGGAGGTTACAGATACGCAGTATTTT

j_gene: TRBJ2-3
d_gene: TRBD2
v_gene: TRBV7-9
abundance: few
CDR3aa: CASSASGGPTDTQYF
CDR3nt: TGTGCCAGCAGCGCTAGCGGGGGGCCGACAGATACGCAGTATTTT

j_gene: TRBJ2-7
d_gene: TRBD2
v_gene: TRBV6-5
abundance: many
CDR3aa: CASGWLAGGKSSYEQYF
CDR3nt: TGTGCCAGCGGGTGGCTAGCGGGGGGAAAAAGCTCCTACGAGCAGTACTTC

j_gene: TRBJ1-1
d_gene: TRBD1
v_gene: TRBV6-2/TRBV6-3
abundance: few
CDR3aa: CASSLRGQAYEAFF
CDR3nt: TGTGCCAGCAGTTTGCGAGGACAGGCGTATGAAGCTTTCTTT

j_gene: TRBJ1-1
d_gene: -
v_gene: TRBV29-1
abundance: many
CDR3aa: CSAYNTEAFF
CDR3nt: TGCAGCGCCTACAACACTGAAGCTTTCTTT

j_gene: TRBJ2-1
d_gene: -
v_gene: TRBV9
abundance: -
CDR3aa: CASSGGGDNEQFF
CDR3nt: TGTGCCAGCAGCGGAGGGGGGGACAATGAGCAGTTCTTC

j_gene: TRBJ2-1
d_gene: -
v_gene: TRBV19
abundance: few
CDR3aa: CASMVLGGYEQFF
CDR3nt: TGTGCCAGTATGGTTCTTGGGGGCTATGAGCAGTTCTTC

j_gene: TRBJ2-1
d_gene: -
v_gene: TRBV5-6
abundance: -
CDR3aa: CASSLRRGNEQFF
CDR3nt: TGTGCCAGCAGCTTGCGAAGGGGCAATGAGCAGTTCTTC

j_gene: TRBJ1-1
d_gene: -
v_gene: TRBV12-3/TRBV12-4
abundance: -
CDR3aa: CASSFSMTANTEAFF
CDR3nt: TGTGCCAGCAGTTTCTCGATGACAGCGAACACTGAAGCTTTCTTT

j_gene: TRBJ2-2
d_gene: TRBD2
v_gene: TRBV7-3
abundance: -
CDR3aa: CASSITASGADTGELFF
CDR3nt: TGTGCCAGCAGCATTACAGCTAGCGGGGCGGACACCGGGGAGCTGTTTTTT

j_gene: TRBJ2-3
d_gene: -
v_gene: TRBV12-3/TRBV12-4
abundance: many
CDR3aa: CASSFHGADTQYF
CDR3nt: TGTGCCAGCAGTTTCCACGGGGCAGATACGCAGTATTTT

j_gene: TRBJ1-2
d_gene: -
v_gene: TRBV14
abundance: -
CDR3aa: CASSQGLGYDYTF
CDR3nt: TGTGCCAGCAGCCAAGGATTGGGGTACGACTACACCTTC

j_gene: TRBJ2-7
d_gene: TRBD1
v_gene: TRBV5-4
abundance: -
CDR3aa: CASSLAITGANNEQYF
CDR3nt: TGTGCCAGCAGCTTGGCCATCACAGGGGCGAACAACGAGCAGTACTTC

j_gene: TRBJ2-7
d_gene: -
v_gene: TRBV12-3/TRBV12-4
abundance: -
CDR3aa: CASSLDGRPFSYEQYF
CDR3nt: TGTGCCAGCAGTTTAGATGGGCGACCCTTCTCCTACGAGCAGTACTTC

j_gene: TRBJ1-5
d_gene: -
v_gene: TRBV6-2/TRBV6-3
abundance: few
CDR3aa: CASSWSHGTAYGQPQHF
CDR3nt: TGTGCCAGCAGTTGGAGCCATGGGACGGCTTACGGACAGCCCCAGCATTTT

j_gene: TRBJ1-1
d_gene: -
v_gene: TRBV4-3
abundance: -
CDR3aa: CASSQDRSFEAFF
CDR3nt: TGCGCCAGCAGCCAAGATCGGAGTTTTGAAGCTTTCTTT

j_gene: TRBJ2-2
d_gene: TRBD1
v_gene: TRBV3-1
abundance: few
CDR3aa: CASSDSTGGWTGELFF
CDR3nt: TGTGCCAGCAGCGACTCTACAGGGGGTTGGACCGGGGAGCTGTTTTTT

j_gene: TRBJ2-3
d_gene: -
v_gene: TRBV27
abundance: -
CDR3aa: CASSLTLQGTQYF
CDR3nt: TGTGCCAGCAGTTTAACCCTACAGGGCACGCAGTATTTT

j_gene: TRBJ2-5
d_gene: -
v_gene: TRBV12-3/TRBV12-4
abundance: -
CDR3aa: CASSFAGPPTQYF
CDR3nt: TGTGCCAGCAGTTTTGCAGGCCCTCCTACCCAGTACTTC

j_gene: TRBJ2-5
d_gene: -
v_gene: TRBV27
abundance: -
CDR3aa: CASSFIGPRETQYF
CDR3nt: TGTGCCAGCAGTTTCATAGGTCCTAGGGAGACCCAGTACTTC

j_gene: TRBJ2-7
d_gene: -
v_gene: TRBV27
abundance: -
CDR3aa: CASSWVTDTSEQYF
CDR3nt: TGTGCCAGCAGTTGGGTTACAGATACTAGCGAGCAGTACTTC

j_gene: TRBJ1-5
d_gene: -
v_gene: TRBV2
abundance: few
CDR3aa: CASSVDGGNQPQHF
CDR3nt: TGTGCCAGCAGTGTGGACGGCGGCAATCAGCCCCAGCATTTT

j_gene: TRBJ2-5
d_gene: -
v_gene: TRBV7-6
abundance: -
CDR3aa: CASSFHRFSYQETQYF
CDR3nt: TGTGCCAGCAGCTTTCACAGATTCTCTTACCAAGAGACCCAGTACTTC

j_gene: TRBJ1-1
d_gene: -
v_gene: TRBV12-3/TRBV12-4
abundance: -
CDR3aa: CASSSAGPDKSGAHMNTEAFF
CDR3nt: TGTGCCAGCAGTTCGGCGGGGCCCGATAAATCGGGGGCCCATATGAACACTGAAGCTTTCTTT

j_gene: TRBJ1-5
d_gene: -
v_gene: TRBV12-3/TRBV12-4
abundance: -
CDR3aa: CASSSGRNQPQHF
CDR3nt: TGTGCCAGCAGTTCGGGGAGAAATCAGCCCCAGCATTTT

j_gene: TRBJ1-1
d_gene: -
v_gene: TRBV6-2/TRBV6-3
abundance: -
CDR3aa: CASSYPPTDREAFF
CDR3nt: TGTGCCAGCAGTTACCCACCGACGGATCGTGAAGCTTTCTTT

j_gene: TRBJ2-3
d_gene: -
v_gene: TRBV10-3
abundance: -
CDR3aa: CAISELGQTADTQYF
CDR3nt: TGTGCCATCAGTGAGTTGGGGCAGACGGCAGATACGCAGTATTTT

j_gene: TRBJ2-7
d_gene: -
v_gene: TRBV12-3/TRBV12-4
abundance: -
CDR3aa: CASSRREEQYF
CDR3nt: TGTGCCAGCAGCCGACGTGAAGAGCAGTACTTC